Below, 21 T cell receptor beta chains from the same sample are listed, as sequenced in a study of blood T cells in healthy people across ages. Sample-barcoded 5' priming and a J-beta primer mix drove a second PCR of roughly 6 to 12 cycles. TCRdb ran MiXCR on the 5' RACE reads and lists one entry per CDR3 protein. The sample holds about 1.8 million distinct CDR3 sequences, roughly 52% seen once. The sample taken for sequencing was blood. The source of these receptors is a woman between 40 and 55 years old in good health.

This clonotype was picked up a small number of times. V usage is TRBV20-1 and J usage is TRBJ2-1; 9 bases are shared with TRBD2. This CDR3 contains 17 residues. V trimming: 0 bases; J trimming: 2 bases; junction bases outside the gene matches: 8. CDR1 and CDR2 (germline): DFQATT, SNEGSKA (reference sequence). As DNA, the CDR3 is TGCAGTGCTAGAGATAGGGCTAGCGGGGCCCCCTACAATGAGCAGTTCTTC. Protein: CSARDRASGAPYNEQFF.

V gene TRBV6-2 or TRBV6-3 combines with J gene TRBJ2-6; the D gene is possibly TRBD1 (5 bases). Deletions cut 2 bases from V and 4 bases from J, with 12 bases between. CDR3 length: 16 residues. CDR1 is MNHEY, CDR2 SVGEGT, per germline. This chain's CDR3 is CASSYPQGRGANVLTF. CDR3 DNA sequence: TGTGCCAGCAGTTACCCTCAGGGCCGCGGGGCCAACGTCCTGACTTTC.

V usage is TRBV5-1 and J usage is TRBJ2-6; D may be TRBD2 (7 bases). V was trimmed by 0 bases and J by 0 bases, leaving 16 bases between them. The CDR3 contains 19 residues. Germline values: CDR1 SGHRS, CDR2 YFSETQ. In DNA form, the CDR3 reads TGCGCCAGCAGCTTGGTGGGTTCCGGGGGGCCCTCTGGGGCCAACGTCCTGACTTTC. Amino acid sequence: CASSLVGSGGPSGANVLTF. The complete variable domain, with remaining parts taken from reference TRBV5-1 and TRBJ2-6, reads KAGVTQTPRYLIKTRGQQVTLSCSPISGHRSVSWYQQTPGQGLQFLFEYFSETQRNKGNFPGRFSGRQFSNSRSEMNVSTLELGDSALYLCASSLVGSGGPSGANVLTFGAGSRLTVL.

There are a few counts of this clonotype. The chain recombines TRBV20-1 with TRBJ2-1; possibly TRBD2 for D (7 bases). Trimming stripped 1 base from V and 3 bases from J, with 10 bases between. Germline lookup yields CDR1 DFQATT and CDR2 SNEGSKA (reference sequence). The CDR3 has 14 residues. Written as DNA, the CDR3 is TGCAGTGCTAGAGCGGGGGGCCTCTACAATGAGCAGTTCTTC. Its protein product is CSARAGGLYNEQFF.

The J gene is TRBJ2-1, the V gene TRBV7-8, with 12 bases aligning to TRBD2. Per the germline V gene, CDR1 is SGHVS and CDR2 is FQNEAQ. The V and J ends lost 5 bases and 6 bases, in that order; junction bases with no gene match: 11. This CDR3 is 17 amino acids long. CDR3 in amino acids: CASSRSPGLAGSNEQFF. CDR3 coding DNA: TGTGCCAGCAGCAGAAGTCCCGGACTAGCGGGGAGCAATGAGCAGTTCTTC.

This clonotype was seen a handful of times. V and J are TRBV6-2 or TRBV6-3 and TRBJ2-5, with D possibly matching TRBD2 (6 bases). The DNA end lines up better with TRBJ2-7; the J call may be wrong. Germline CDR1 reads MNHEY; CDR2 reads SVGEGT. The CDR3 extends over 14 amino acids. The CDR3 protein is CASSPGTPIGEQYF. In DNA form, the CDR3 reads TGTGCCAGCAGCCCCGGGACTCCCATTGGCGAGCAGTACTTC.

The chain couples TRBV6-2 or TRBV6-3 to TRBJ2-3; a weak D match, TRBD1 (6 bases). CDR1 MNHEY and CDR2 SVGEGT come from the germline V gene. Deletions cut 9 bases from V and 0 bases from J, with 16 bases between. The CDR3 covers 15 residues. DNA for the CDR3: TGTGCCAGTAGAAACAGGGCCCCCAGCACAGATACGCAGTATTTT. Amino acids: CASRNRAPSTDTQYF.

The CDR3 reads CASGMTDYGYTF. The CDR3 nucleotides read TGTGCCAGCGGTATGACAGACTATGGCTACACCTTC. V gene TRBV6-5 combines with J gene TRBJ1-2; D possibly corresponds to TRBD1 (5 bases). From germline, CDR1 is MNHEY and CDR2 SVGAGI. V was pared by 8 bases and J by 3 bases, with 10 bases between. The CDR3 is made up of 12 amino acids.

This clonotype was seen at least ten times. The genes are TRBV29-1 and TRBJ2-7; TRBD1 might be the D (5 bases). V lost 4 bases to trimming and J lost 3 bases, with 10 bases between them. CDR1 and CDR2 from the germline V gene are SQVTM and ANQGSEA. CDR3 length: 12 amino acids. The CDR3: CSVGQGFYEQYF. The CDR3 nucleotides are TGCAGCGTTGGGCAGGGATTCTACGAGCAGTACTTC.

This clonotype was seen more than once but under ten times. The chain has TRBV20-1 and TRBJ1-5, with no clear D. Germline assignment: CDR1 DFQATT and CDR2 SNEGSKA (reference sequence). This CDR3 is built from 15 residues. V was pared by 5 bases and J by 2 bases, with 16 bases between. The CDR3 loop reads CSAQKGWGGNQPQHF. CDR3 in DNA: TGCAGTGCTCAGAAAGGTTGGGGTGGCAATCAGCCCCAGCATTTT.

The CDR3 is CASSFGTAGLTDTQYF. The CDR3 bases are TGTGCCAGCAGCTTCGGGACAGCTGGCCTCACAGATACGCAGTATTTT. The rearrangement joins TRBV7-3 to TRBJ2-3, with 7 nucleotides matching TRBD1. CDR3 size: 16 residues. CDR1 is SGHTA, CDR2 FQGTGA, per germline. Trimming cost V 3 bases and J 2 bases; bases outside gene matches: 8.

This clonotype was detected many times. The chain recombines TRBV12-3 or TRBV12-4 with TRBJ2-5; D is ambiguous. CDR3 length equals 14 residues. Trimming left V 2 bases short and J 3 bases short, with 10 bases between. CDR3 sequence (DNA): TGTGCCAGCAGTTTACCACCGGCGGAAGAGACCCAGTACTTC. It codes for CASSLPPAEETQYF.

This clonotype was detected a few times. The chain uses TRBV5-1 and TRBJ2-5; the D is unclear. Germline CDR1 SGHRS, CDR2 YFSETQ. V lost 4 bases, J lost 1 base, and 5 bases lay in between. The CDR3 totals 12 residues. CDR3 amino acids: CASSKIQETQYF. Here the CDR3 DNA reads TGCGCCAGCAGCAAGATCCAAGAGACCCAGTACTTC.

About this clonotype itself: A junction end diverges from the germline sequence, so it may reflect a read error. This chain links TRBV7-3 with TRBJ2-1, with D possibly called TRBD1 or TRBD2 (5 bases each). Germline CDR1 SGHTA, CDR2 FQGTGA. This CDR3 is built from 15 residues. CDR3 DNA: TGTGTCAGCAGCTTAAGTGGGGGTACGTACAATGAGCAGTTCTTC. It translates to CVSSLSGGTYNEQFF.

This rearrangement joins TRBV7-2 to TRBJ2-7; TRBD2 might be the D (6 bases). The germline CDR1 and CDR2 sequences are SGHTA and FQGNSA. V was cut by 0 bases and J by 3 bases, with 12 bases left in between. CDR3 length: 15 amino acids. The CDR3 is CASSLAGGTIYEQYF. The CDR3 nucleotides read TGTGCCAGCAGCTTAGCCGGGGGAACCATCTACGAGCAGTACTTC. Full variable domain (remainder filled in from reference TRBV7-2 and TRBJ2-7): GAGVSQSPSNKVTEKGKDVELRCDPISGHTALYWYRQSLGQGLEFLIYFQGNSAPDKSGLPSDRFSAERTGGSVSTLTIQRTQQEDSAVYLCASSLAGGTIYEQYFGPGTRLTVT.

In this sample, this clonotype turned up a few times. The chain couples TRBV6-5 to TRBJ1-2, with 9 bases lining up with TRBD1. Germline V gives CDR1 MNHEY, CDR2 SVGAGI. V lost 7 bases to trimming and J lost 7 bases; unmatched junction nucleotides: 13. The length of the CDR3 is 15 residues. CDR3 sequence (DNA): TGTGCCAGCAAGCCGGACAGGGGTCGGGGCCGTGGCTACACCTTC. As protein: CASKPDRGRGRGYTF.

This chain links TRBV6-5 with TRBJ1-2; 7 bases map to TRBD1. The V gene's germline CDR1 is MNHEY and CDR2 SVGAGI. This CDR3 comprises 14 residues. V lost 2 bases to trimming and J lost 4 bases; unmatched junction nucleotides: 4. CDR3 in DNA: TGTGCCAGCAGTTACGACAGGGTGGGCTATGGCTACACCTTC. Translation: CASSYDRVGYGYTF.

This clonotype was observed at least ten times. This sequence joins TRBV9 and TRBJ2-3; D gene unclear. The germline V gene has CDR1 SGDLS and CDR2 YYNGEE. Trimming removed 0 bases at V and 2 bases at J, with 4 bases between. There are 13 residues in the CDR3. CDR3 region: CASSVGDTDTQYF. In DNA form, the CDR3 reads TGTGCCAGCAGCGTAGGGGACACAGATACGCAGTATTTT.

This clonotype was counted between two and nine times. This chain links TRBV20-1 with TRBJ2-7, with D hard to call. V lost 3 bases, J lost 5 bases, and 8 bases lay in between. Germline CDR1 DFQATT, CDR2 SNEGSKA (reference sequence). This CDR3 region has 11 residues. Here the CDR3 reads CSASEGNEQYF. The DNA for the CDR3 is TGCAGTGCTAGTGAAGGGAACGAGCAGTACTTC.

This clonotype appeared once. The chain combines TRBV18 with TRBJ2-7; 7 bases fit TRBD2. CDR1 and CDR2 from the germline V gene are KGHSH and LQKENI. Trimming took 6 bases from V and 3 from J; bases not matched to a gene: 11. CDR3 length: 15 residues. CDR3 in DNA: TGTGCCAGCTCTCGCAAACCTAGCGGTGACTACGAGCAGTACTTC. This translates into CASSRKPSGDYEQYF. Combining the CDR3 with reference TRBV18 and TRBJ2-7 gives the whole variable domain NAGVMQNPRHLVRRRGQEARLRCSPMKGHSHVYWYRQLPEEGLKFMVYLQKENIIDESGMPKERFSAEFPKEGPSILRIQQVVRGDSAAYFCASSRKPSGDYEQYFGPGTRLTVT.

The chain employs TRBV6-6 and TRBJ2-1; TRBD2 is a possible D gene (6 bases). CDR1 and CDR2 (germline): MNHNY, SVGAGI (reference sequence). The CDR3 is 16 amino acids. Trimming removed 5 bases from V and 12 bases from J, with 26 bases in between. The CDR3 protein is CASSKQSIPGEEGQFF. CDR3 DNA sequence: TGTGCCAGCAGTAAACAATCAATTCCGGGGGAGGAGGGGCAGTTCTTC.